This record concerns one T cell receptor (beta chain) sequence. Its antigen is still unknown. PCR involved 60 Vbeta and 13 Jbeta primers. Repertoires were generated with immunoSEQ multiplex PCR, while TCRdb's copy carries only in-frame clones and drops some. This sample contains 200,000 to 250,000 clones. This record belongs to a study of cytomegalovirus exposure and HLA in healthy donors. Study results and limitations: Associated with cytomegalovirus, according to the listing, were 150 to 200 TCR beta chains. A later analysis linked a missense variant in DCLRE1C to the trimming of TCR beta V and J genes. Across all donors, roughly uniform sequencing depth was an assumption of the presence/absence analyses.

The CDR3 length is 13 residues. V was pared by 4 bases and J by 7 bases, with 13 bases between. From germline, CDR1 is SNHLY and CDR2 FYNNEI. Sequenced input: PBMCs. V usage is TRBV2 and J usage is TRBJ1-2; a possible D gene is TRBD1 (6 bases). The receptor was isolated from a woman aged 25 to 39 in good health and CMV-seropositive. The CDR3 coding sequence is TGTGCCAGCAGTGCGTACAGGGAGGGTGGCTACACCTTC. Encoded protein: CASSAYREGGYTF.